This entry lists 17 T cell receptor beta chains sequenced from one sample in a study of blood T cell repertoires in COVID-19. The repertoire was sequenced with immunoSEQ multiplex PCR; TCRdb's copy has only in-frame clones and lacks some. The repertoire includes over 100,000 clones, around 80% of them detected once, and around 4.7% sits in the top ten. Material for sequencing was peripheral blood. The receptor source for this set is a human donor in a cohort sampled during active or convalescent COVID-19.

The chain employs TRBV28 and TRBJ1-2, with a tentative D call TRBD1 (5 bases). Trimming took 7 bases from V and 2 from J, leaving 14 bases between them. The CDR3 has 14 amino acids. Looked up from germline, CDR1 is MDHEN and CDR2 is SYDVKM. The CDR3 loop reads CASKRPRQNYGYTF. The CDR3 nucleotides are TGTGCCAGCAAGCGCCCTCGACAGAACTATGGCTACACCTTC.

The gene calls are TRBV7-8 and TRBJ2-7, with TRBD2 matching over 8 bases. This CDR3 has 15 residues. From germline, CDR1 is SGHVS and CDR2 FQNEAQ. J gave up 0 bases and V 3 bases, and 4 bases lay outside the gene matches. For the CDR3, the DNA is TGTGCCAGCAGCTTTTTCAGCGGGGGCTCCTACGAGCAGTACTTC. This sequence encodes CASSFFSGGSYEQYF. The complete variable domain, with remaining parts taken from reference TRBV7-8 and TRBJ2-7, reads GAGVSQSPRYKVAKRGQDVALRCDPISGHVSLFWYQQALGQGPEFLTYFQNEAQLDKSGLPSDRFFAERPEGSVSTLKIQRTQQEDSAVYLCASSFFSGGSYEQYFGPGTRLTVT.

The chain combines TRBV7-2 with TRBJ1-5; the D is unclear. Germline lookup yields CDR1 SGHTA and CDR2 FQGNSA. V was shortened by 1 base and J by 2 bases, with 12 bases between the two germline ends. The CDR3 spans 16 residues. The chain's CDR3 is CASSLDAGFGNQPQHF. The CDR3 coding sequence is TGTGCCAGCAGCTTAGATGCCGGGTTTGGCAATCAGCCCCAGCATTTT. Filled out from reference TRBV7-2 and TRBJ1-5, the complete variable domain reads GAGVSQSPSNKVTEKGKDVELRCDPISGHTALYWYRQSLGQGLEFLIYFQGNSAPDKSGLPSDRFSAERTGGSVSTLTIQRTQQEDSAVYLCASSLDAGFGNQPQHFGDGTRLSIL.

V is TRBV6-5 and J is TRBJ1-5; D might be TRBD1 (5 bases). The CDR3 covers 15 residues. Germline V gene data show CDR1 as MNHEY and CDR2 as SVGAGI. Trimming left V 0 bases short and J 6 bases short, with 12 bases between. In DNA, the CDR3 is TGTGCCAGCAGTTACTCGCGGGAGGGGAGTCAGCCCCAGCATTTT. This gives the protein CASSYSREGSQPQHF.

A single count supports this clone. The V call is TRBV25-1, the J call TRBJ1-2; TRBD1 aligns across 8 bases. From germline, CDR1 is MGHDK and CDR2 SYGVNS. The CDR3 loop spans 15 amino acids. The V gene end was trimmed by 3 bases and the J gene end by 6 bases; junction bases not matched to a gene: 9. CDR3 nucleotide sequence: TGTGCCAGCAGTGACCCCTATCGGACAGGGAATGGCTACACCTTC. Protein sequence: CASSDPYRTGNGYTF.

CDR3 bases: TGTGCCAGCTCACCGCCTTCGGGGGGCTATGGCTACACCTTC. Protein product: CASSPPSGGYGYTF. J is TRBJ1-2 and V is TRBV18; maybe TRBD1 (5 bases). Deletions cut 3 bases from V and 4 bases from J, with 12 bases between. The CDR3 has 14 amino acids. In germline, CDR1 is KGHSH, CDR2 LQKENI.

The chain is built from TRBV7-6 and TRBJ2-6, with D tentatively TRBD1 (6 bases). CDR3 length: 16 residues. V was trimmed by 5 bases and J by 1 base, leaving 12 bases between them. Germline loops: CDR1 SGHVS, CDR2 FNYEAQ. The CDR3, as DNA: TGTGCCAGCAGCCGAACAGGGTTTTCTGGGGCCAACGTCCTGACTTTC. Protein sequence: CASSRTGFSGANVLTF.

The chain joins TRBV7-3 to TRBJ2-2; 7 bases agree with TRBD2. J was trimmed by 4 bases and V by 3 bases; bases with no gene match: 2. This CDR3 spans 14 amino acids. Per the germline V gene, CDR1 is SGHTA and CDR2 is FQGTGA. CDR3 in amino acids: CASSFGGSTGELFF. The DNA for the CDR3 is TGTGCCAGCAGCTTTGGCGGGAGCACCGGGGAGCTGTTTTTT.

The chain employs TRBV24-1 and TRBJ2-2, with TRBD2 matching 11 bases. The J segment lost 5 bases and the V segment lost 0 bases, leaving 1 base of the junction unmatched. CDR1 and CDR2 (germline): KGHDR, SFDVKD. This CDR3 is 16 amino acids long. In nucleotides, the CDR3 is TGTGCCACCAGTGATTTGACTAGCGGGAGTACCGGGGAGCTGTTTTTT. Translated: CATSDLTSGSTGELFF.

CDR3 coding DNA: TGCAGCGCTCTGGGGCAGGGGGTTTCTTATACGCAGTATTTT. It translates to CSALGQGVSYTQYF. The chain employs TRBV29-1 and TRBJ2-3; 7 positions match TRBD1. The J segment lost 7 bases and the V segment lost 7 bases, leaving 14 bases of the junction unmatched. The germline gives CDR1 SQVTM, CDR2 ANQGSEA. This CDR3 spans 14 amino acids.

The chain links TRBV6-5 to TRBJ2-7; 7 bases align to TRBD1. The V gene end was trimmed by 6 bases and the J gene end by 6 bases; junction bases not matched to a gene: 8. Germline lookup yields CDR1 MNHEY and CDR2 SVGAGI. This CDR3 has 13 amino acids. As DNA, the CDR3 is TGTGCCAGCAGAGCCCAGACAGGGATCGAGCAGTACTTC. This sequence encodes CASRAQTGIEQYF.

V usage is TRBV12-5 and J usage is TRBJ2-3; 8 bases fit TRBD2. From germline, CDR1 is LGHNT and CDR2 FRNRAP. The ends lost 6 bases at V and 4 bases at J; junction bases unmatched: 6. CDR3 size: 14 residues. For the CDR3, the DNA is TGTGCTAGTGGACTAGCGGACAGATCAGATACGCAGTATTTT. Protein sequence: CASGLADRSDTQYF. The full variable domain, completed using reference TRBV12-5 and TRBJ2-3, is DARVTQTPRHKVTEMGQEVTMRCQPILGHNTVFWYRQTMMQGLELLAYFRNRAPLDDSGMPKDRFSAEMPDATLATLKIQPSEPRDSAVYFCASGLADRSDTQYFGPGTRLTVL.

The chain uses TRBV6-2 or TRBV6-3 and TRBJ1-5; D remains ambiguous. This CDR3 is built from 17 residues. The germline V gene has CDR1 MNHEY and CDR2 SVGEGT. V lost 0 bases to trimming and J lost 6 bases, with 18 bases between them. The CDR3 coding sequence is TGTGCCAGCAGTTACTCGTCAGCCCGAGCAGGTGGTCAGCCCCAGCATTTT. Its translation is CASSYSSARAGGQPQHF.

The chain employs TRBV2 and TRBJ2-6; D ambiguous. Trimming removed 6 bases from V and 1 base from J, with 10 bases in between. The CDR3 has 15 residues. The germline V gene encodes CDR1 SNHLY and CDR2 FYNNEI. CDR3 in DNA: TGTGCCAGCAGGCCCCCAGGATCTGGGGCCAACGTCCTGACTTTC. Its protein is CASRPPGSGANVLTF.

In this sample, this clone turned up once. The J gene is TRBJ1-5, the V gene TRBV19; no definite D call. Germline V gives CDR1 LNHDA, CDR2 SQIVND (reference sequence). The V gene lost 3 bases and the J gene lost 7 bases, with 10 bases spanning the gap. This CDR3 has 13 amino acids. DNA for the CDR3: TGTGCCAGTAGTATTTCGACGGGGCAGCCCCAGCATTTT. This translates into CASSISTGQPQHF.

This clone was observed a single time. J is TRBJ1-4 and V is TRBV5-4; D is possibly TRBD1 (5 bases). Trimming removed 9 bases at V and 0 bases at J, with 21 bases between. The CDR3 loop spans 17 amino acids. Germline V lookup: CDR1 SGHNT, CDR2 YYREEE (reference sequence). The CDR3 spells CATSKGGWGATNEKLFF. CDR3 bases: TGTGCCACCTCCAAGGGAGGGTGGGGGGCAACTAATGAAAAACTGTTTTTT.

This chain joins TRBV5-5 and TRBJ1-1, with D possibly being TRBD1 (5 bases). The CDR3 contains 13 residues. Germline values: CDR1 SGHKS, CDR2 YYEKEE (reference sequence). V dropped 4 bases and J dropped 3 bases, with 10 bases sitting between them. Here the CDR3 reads CASSRSRDTEAFF. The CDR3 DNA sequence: TGTGCCAGCAGCCGCTCCAGGGACACTGAAGCTTTCTTT.